The sequence of this TCR beta chain was determined in a study of shared clonotypes between healthy human individuals. About the study: Plates per donor: three CD4 naive, three CD4 memory, two CD8 naive, one CD8 memory.

Concerning this clone: What it recognizes is unknown.

Looked up from germline, CDR1 is SNHLY and CDR2 is FYNNEI. With 0 bases removed from V and 2 bases from J, the gap between germline ends came to 12 bases. The CDR3 is 16 residues long. Study results and limitations: Shared clonotypes across all four donors exceeded non-shared ones in generation probability.

TCRdb's copy holds only in-frame clones and misses some; the assay was immunoSEQ multiplex PCR. The sample shows around 100,000 clones, 65% to 75% of them seen only once. The chain has TRBV2 and TRBJ2-3; D call uncertain. This TCR was recovered from a woman aged 25 to 39 in good health. Sequenced: memory CD8+ T cells sorted from blood. Subset noted: CD45RO+ cells pooled with CCR7-negative TemRA cells. The CDR3 here is CASSEALMGSTDTQYF. The CDR3 region has the DNA TGTGCCAGCAGTGAAGCTTTGATGGGGTCCACAGATACGCAGTATTTT. Full variable domain (missing parts from reference TRBV2 and TRBJ2-3): EPEVTQTPSHQVTQMGQEVILRCVPISNHLYFYWYRQILGQKVEFLVSFYNNEISEKSEIFDDQFSVERPDGSNFTLKIRSTKLEDSAMYFCASSEALMGSTDTQYFGPGTRLTVL.